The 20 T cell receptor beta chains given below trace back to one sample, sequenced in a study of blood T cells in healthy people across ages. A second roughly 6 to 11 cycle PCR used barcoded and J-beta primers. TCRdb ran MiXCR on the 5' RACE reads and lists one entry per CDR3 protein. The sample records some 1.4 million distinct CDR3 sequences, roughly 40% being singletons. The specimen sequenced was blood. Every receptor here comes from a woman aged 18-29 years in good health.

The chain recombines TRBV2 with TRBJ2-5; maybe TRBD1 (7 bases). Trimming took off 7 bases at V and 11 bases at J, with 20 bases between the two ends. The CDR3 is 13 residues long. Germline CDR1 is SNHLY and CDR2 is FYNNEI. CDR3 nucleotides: TGTGCCAGCAAGGGGACAGAGCTACGGGAGCAGTACTTC. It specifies CASKGTELREQYF.

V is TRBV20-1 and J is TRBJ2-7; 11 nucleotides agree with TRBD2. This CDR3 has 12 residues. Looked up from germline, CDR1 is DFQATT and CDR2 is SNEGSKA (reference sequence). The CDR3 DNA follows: TGCAGCGGTGGGACTAGCGGATACGAGCAGTACTTC. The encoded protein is CSGGTSGYEQYF.

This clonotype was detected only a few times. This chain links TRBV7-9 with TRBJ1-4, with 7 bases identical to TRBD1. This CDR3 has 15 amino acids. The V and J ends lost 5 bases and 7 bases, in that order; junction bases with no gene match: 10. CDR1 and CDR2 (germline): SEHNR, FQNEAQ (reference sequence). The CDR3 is CASSQTTGMSEKLFF. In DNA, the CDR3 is TGTGCCAGCAGCCAAACGACAGGGATGAGTGAAAAACTGTTTTTT.

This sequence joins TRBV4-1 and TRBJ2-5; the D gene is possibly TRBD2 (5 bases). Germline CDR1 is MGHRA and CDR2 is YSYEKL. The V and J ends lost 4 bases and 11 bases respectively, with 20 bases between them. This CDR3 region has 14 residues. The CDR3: CASSRQSDFNEQYF. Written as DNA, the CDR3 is TGCGCCAGCAGCCGGCAGTCGGACTTCAATGAGCAGTACTTC.

The CDR3 is CASSSPGQGTLSYEQYF. CDR3 sequence (DNA): TGTGCCAGCAGTAGTCCGGGACAGGGGACGCTAAGCTACGAGCAGTACTTC. The V call is TRBV6-1, the J call TRBJ2-7; 10 bases line up with TRBD1. The CDR3 runs 17 residues. CDR1 and CDR2 from the germline V gene are MNHNS and SASEGT. V was pared by 5 bases and J by 3 bases, with 13 bases of the junction left unmatched.

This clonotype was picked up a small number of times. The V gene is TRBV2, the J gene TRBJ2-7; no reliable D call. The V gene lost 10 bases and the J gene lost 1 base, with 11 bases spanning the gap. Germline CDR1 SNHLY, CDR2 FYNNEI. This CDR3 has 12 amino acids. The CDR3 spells CATQGESYEQYF. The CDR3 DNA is TGTGCCACCCAAGGCGAGTCCTACGAGCAGTACTTC.

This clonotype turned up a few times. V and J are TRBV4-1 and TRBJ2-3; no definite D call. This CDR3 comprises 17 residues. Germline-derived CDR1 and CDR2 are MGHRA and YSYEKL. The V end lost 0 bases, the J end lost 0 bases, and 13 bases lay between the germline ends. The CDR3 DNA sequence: TGCGCCAGCAGCCAAGACCCCCCCGGCAGAAGCACAGATACGCAGTATTTT. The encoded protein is CASSQDPPGRSTDTQYF.

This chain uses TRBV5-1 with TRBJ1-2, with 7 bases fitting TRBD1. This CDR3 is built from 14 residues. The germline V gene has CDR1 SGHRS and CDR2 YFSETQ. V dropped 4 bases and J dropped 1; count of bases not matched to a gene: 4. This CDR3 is CASSVGQINYGYTF. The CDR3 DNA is TGCGCCAGCAGCGTGGGACAGATTAACTATGGCTACACCTTC. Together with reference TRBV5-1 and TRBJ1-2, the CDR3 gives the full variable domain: KAGVTQTPRYLIKTRGQQVTLSCSPISGHRSVSWYQQTPGQGLQFLFEYFSETQRNKGNFPGRFSGRQFSNSRSEMNVSTLELGDSALYLCASSVGQINYGYTFGSGTRLTVV.

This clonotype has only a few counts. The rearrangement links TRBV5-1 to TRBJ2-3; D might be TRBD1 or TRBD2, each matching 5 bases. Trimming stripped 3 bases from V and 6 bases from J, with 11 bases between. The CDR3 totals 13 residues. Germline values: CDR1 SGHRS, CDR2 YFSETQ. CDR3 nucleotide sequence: TGCGCCAGCAGCTCAATCGGGACCGATACGCAGTATTTT. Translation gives CASSSIGTDTQYF.

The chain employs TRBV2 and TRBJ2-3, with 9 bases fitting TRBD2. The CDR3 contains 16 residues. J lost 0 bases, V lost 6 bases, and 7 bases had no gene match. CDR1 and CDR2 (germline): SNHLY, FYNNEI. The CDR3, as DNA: TGTGCCAGCAGCCGGAGCGGGGGGACTAGCACAGATACGCAGTATTTT. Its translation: CASSRSGGTSTDTQYF.

For the CDR3, the DNA is TGCAGTGCTAGAGATCCGGGGGCGCATGGCTACACCTTC. Encoded protein: CSARDPGAHGYTF. This sequence joins TRBV20-1 and TRBJ1-2; weak D call: TRBD1 (6 bases). Germline CDR1 reads DFQATT; CDR2 reads SNEGSKA (reference sequence). CDR3 length equals 13 residues. Between the trimmed V and J ends, which lost 0 bases and 6 bases, there was a span of 11 bases.

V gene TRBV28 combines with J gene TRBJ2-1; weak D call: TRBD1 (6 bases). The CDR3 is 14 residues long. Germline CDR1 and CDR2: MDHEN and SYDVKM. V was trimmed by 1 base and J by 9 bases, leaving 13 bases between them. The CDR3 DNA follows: TGTGCCAGCAGTTTATCCGGGGTCAGGGGTGAGCAGTTCTTC. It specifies CASSLSGVRGEQFF. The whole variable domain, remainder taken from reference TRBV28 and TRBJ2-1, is DVKVTQSSRYLVKRTGEKVFLECVQDMDHENMFWYRQDPGLGLRLIYFSYDVKMKEKGDIPEGYSVSREKKERFSLILESASTNQTSMYLCASSLSGVRGEQFFGPGTRLTVL.

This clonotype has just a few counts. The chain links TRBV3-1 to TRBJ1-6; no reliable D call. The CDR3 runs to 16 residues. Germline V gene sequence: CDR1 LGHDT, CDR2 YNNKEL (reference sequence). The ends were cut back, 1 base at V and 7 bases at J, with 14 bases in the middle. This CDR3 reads CASSQGSHGLNSPLHF. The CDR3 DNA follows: TGTGCCAGCAGCCAAGGGAGTCACGGGCTGAATTCACCCCTCCACTTT. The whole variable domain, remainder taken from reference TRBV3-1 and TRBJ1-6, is DTAVSQTPKYLVTQMGNDKSIKCEQNLGHDTMYWYKQDSKKFLKIMFSYNNKELIINETVPNRFSPKSPDKAHLNLHINSLELGDSAVYFCASSQGSHGLNSPLHFGNGTRLTVT.

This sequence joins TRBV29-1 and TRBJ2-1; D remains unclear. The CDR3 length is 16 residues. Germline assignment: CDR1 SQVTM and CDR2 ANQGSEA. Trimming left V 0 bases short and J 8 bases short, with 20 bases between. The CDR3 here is CSVEDLFNSANDEQFF. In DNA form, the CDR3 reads TGCAGCGTTGAAGATCTTTTCAATTCGGCTAACGATGAGCAGTTCTTC.

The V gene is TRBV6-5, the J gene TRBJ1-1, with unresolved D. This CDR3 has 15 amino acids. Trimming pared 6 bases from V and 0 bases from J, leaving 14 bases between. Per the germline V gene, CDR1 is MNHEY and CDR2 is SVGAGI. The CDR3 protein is CASRSKQTLNTEAFF. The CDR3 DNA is TGTGCCAGCAGGTCTAAACAGACTTTGAACACTGAAGCTTTCTTT.

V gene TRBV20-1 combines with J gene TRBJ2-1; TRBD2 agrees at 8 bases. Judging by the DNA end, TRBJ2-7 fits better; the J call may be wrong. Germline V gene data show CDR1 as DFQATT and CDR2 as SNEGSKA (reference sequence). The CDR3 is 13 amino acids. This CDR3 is CRALSGSYNEQYF. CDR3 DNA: TGCAGGGCCCTAAGCGGGAGCTACAATGAGCAGTACTTC.

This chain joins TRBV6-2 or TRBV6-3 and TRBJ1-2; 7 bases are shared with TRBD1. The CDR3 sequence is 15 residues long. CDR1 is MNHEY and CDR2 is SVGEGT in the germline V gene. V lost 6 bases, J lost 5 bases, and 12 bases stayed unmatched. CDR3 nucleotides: TGTGCCAGCAGGCCACCGGGACAGATCACATATGGCTACACCTTC. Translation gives CASRPPGQITYGYTF.

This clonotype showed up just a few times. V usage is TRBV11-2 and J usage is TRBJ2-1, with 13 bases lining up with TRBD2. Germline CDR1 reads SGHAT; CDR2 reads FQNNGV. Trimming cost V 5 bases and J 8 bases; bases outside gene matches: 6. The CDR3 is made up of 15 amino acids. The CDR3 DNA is TGTGCCAGCAGCATCGGGACTAGCGGGAATGATGAGCAGTTCTTC. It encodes CASSIGTSGNDEQFF.

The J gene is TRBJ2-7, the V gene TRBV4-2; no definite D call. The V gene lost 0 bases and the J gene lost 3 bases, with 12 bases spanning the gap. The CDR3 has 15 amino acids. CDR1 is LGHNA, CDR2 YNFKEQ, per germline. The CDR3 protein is CASSQDYYLRYEQYF. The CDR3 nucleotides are TGTGCCAGCAGCCAAGACTACTACCTCCGCTACGAGCAGTACTTC.

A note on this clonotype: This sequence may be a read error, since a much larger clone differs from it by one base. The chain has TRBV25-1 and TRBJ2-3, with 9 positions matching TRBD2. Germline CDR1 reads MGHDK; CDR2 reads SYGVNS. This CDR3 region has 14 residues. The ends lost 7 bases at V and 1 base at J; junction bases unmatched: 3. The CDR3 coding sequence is TGTGCCAGCACCGTAGCGGGGGGCACAGATACGCAGTATTTT. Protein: CASTVAGGTDTQYF.